These 10 T cell receptor beta chains originate from one sample sequenced in a study of blood T cell repertoires in COVID-19. Profiling relied on immunoSEQ multiplex PCR, and the TCRdb table lists in-frame clones only, not all of them. This table has about 59,000 clones, roughly 90% appearing once. Sequenced input: peripheral blood. These receptors came from an older man with acute or convalescent COVID-19.

The rearrangement links TRBV5-1 to TRBJ2-1, with TRBD1 matching 10 bases. The germline V gene encodes CDR1 SGHRS and CDR2 YFSETQ. Losses at the gene ends were 0 bases for V and 1 base for J; bases not matched to a gene: 1. CDR3 length: 16 amino acids. In DNA, the CDR3 is TGCGCCAGCAGCTTGGGACAGGGGGCGTCCTACAATGAGCAGTTCTTC. Amino acids: CASSLGQGASYNEQFF.

The chain combines TRBV3-1 (or the pseudogene TRBV3-2) with TRBJ1-1; D remains ambiguous. Germline V gene sequence: CDR1 LGHDT, CDR2 YNNKEL (reference sequence). CDR3 length equals 17 residues. Trimming took off 4 bases at V and 5 bases at J, with 23 bases between the two ends. CDR3 amino acids: CASSRDLTKREGTEAFF. The DNA for the CDR3 is TGTGCCAGCAGCCGAGACTTAACTAAAAGGGAGGGAACTGAAGCTTTCTTT.

The rearrangement links TRBV29-1 to TRBJ2-4; 8 nucleotides line up with TRBD2. In germline, CDR1 is SQVTM, CDR2 ANQGSEA. The CDR3 is 13 amino acids. J was trimmed by 7 bases and V by 4 bases; bases with no gene match: 6. This chain's CDR3 is CSVGRGAPNIQYF. CDR3 coding DNA: TGCAGCGTTGGGCGGGGGGCACCTAACATTCAGTACTTC.

There are a few counts of this clone. This chain joins TRBV19 and TRBJ1-1; possibly TRBD1 for D (6 bases). V lost 3 bases and J 4 bases, leaving 15 bases between the germline ends. Per germline, CDR1 LNHDA and CDR2 SQIVND (reference sequence). The CDR3 runs 15 residues. CDR3 coding DNA: TGTGCCAGTAGTATCCGGACAGCCCTCGGCACTGAAGCTTTCTTT. Amino acid sequence: CASSIRTALGTEAFF.

The V and J genes are TRBV28 and TRBJ1-3; tentatively, D is TRBD1 (6 bases). CDR3 length: 14 amino acids. Germline values: CDR1 MDHEN, CDR2 SYDVKM. Trimming cost V 7 bases and J 4 bases, with 14 bases left between them. CDR3 bases: TGTGCCAGCAAAGGGGGAAACGCGGGAAACACCATATATTTT. It translates to CASKGGNAGNTIYF. Based on the CDR3 plus reference TRBV28 and TRBJ1-3, the full variable domain is DVKVTQSSRYLVKRTGEKVFLECVQDMDHENMFWYRQDPGLGLRLIYFSYDVKMKEKGDIPEGYSVSREKKERFSLILESASTNQTSMYLCASKGGNAGNTIYFGEGSWLTVV.

This chain joins TRBV6-5 and TRBJ2-2; D is perhaps TRBD1 (6 bases). The CDR3 runs to 15 residues. V was pared by 5 bases and J by 1 base, with 11 bases between. Germline assignment: CDR1 MNHEY and CDR2 SVGAGI. The chain's CDR3 is CASSLGHGNTGELFF. The CDR3 region has the DNA TGTGCCAGCAGTCTGGGACATGGGAACACCGGGGAGCTGTTTTTT.

This chain connects TRBV9 to TRBJ2-7; TRBD1 matches at 7 bases. This CDR3 spans 16 amino acids. V lost 0 bases and J lost 2; bases outside the gene matches: 8. Germline CDR1 is SGDLS and CDR2 is YYNGEE. CDR3 bases: TGTGCCAGCAGCGTAGGGGGGCAGGGGGTTCCCTACGAGCAGTACTTC. As protein: CASSVGGQGVPYEQYF.

The rearrangement joins TRBV4-1 to TRBJ2-3, with D maybe TRBD2 (5 bases). Germline assignment: CDR1 MGHRA and CDR2 YSYEKL. The CDR3 sequence is 18 residues long. V was pared by 0 bases and J by 5 bases, with 21 bases between. The CDR3 sequence: CASSQDPPTRPSGDTQYF. CDR3 DNA sequence: TGCGCCAGCAGCCAAGATCCCCCCACTAGACCCTCCGGAGATACGCAGTATTTT.

This clone was detected once. The V gene is TRBV7-9, the J gene TRBJ2-2; TRBD1 agrees at 9 bases. Germline CDR1 is SEHNR and CDR2 is FQNEAQ (reference sequence). This CDR3 spans 14 amino acids. The trim removed 5 bases at V and 8 bases at J, leaving 6 bases unmatched. The CDR3 region has the DNA TGTGCCAGCAGCCCCAGACAGGGGGAGGGGGAGCTGTTTTTT. Its translation: CASSPRQGEGELFF. Variable domain in full (rest from reference TRBV7-9 and TRBJ2-2): DTGVSQNPRHKITKRGQNVTFRCDPISEHNRLYWYRQTLGQGPEFLTYFQNEAQLEKSRLLSDRFSAERPKGSFSTLEIQRTEQGDSAMYLCASSPRQGEGELFFGEGSRLTVL.

The gene calls are TRBV24-1 and TRBJ2-1; 8 nucleotides agree with TRBD2. Germline lookup yields CDR1 KGHDR and CDR2 SFDVKD. V shed 3 bases and J 4 bases; nucleotides not matched to a gene: 7. The CDR3 sequence is 16 residues long. For the CDR3, the DNA is TGTGCCACCAGTGATCGGAGCGGGGGTAGATACAATGAGCAGTTCTTC. Translation gives CATSDRSGGRYNEQFF.